The entry below gives a single T cell receptor beta chain sequence along with its context. Its antigen is not known. The entry originates in a study of T cells in localized non-small cell lung cancer. The study, taken as a whole, reports: Uninvolved adjacent lung showed the highest T cell clonality, exceeding tumor.

This table comes from immunoSEQ multiplex PCR, and its TCRdb copy is limited to in-frame clones, with some not included. In the table there are 3,600 or so clones, 24% of which are singletons. The receptor's source is a man between 40 and 69 years old with stage II squamous cell lung carcinoma. Sequences were derived from lung tumor tissue, sampled before any cancer treatment.

CDR3 bases: TGTGCCAGCAGCTTTGATGGGAGGATCCACAATGAGCAGTTCTTC. This encodes CASSFDGRIHNEQFF. This chain links TRBV7-5 with TRBJ2-1; the DNA was not compared with TRBD2, the D call given in the table. TRBV7-5 corresponds to a pseudogene. The CDR3 is 15 amino acids.